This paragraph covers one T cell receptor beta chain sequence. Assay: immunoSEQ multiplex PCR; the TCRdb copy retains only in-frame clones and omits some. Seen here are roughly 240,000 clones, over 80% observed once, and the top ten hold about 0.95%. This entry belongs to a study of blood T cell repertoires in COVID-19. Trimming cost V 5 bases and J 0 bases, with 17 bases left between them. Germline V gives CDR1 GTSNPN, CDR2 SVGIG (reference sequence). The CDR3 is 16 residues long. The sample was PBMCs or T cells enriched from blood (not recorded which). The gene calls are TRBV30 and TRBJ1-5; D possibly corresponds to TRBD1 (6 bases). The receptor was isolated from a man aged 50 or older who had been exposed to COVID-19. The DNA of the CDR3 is TGTGCCTGGTCTTTAGGGGGAGCTTATAGCAATCAGCCCCAGCATTTT. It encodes CAWSLGGAYSNQPQHF.